This T cell receptor beta chain was identified in a study of identical twins. This clonotype was seen repeatedly, ten times or more. Its antigen is not identified. Findings of the study overall: Within twin pairs, the out-of-frame alpha sequences they shared showed excess low generation probability.

The CDR3 runs to 15 residues. Between the trimmed V and J ends, which lost 3 bases and 2 bases, there was a span of 11 bases. TCRdb fed the 5' RACE reads into MiXCR, producing one record per CDR3 protein. The sample shows approximately 230,000 distinct CDR3 sequences, 6.5% of them seen only once. There were only healthy Caucasians among the donors. These sequences were also reported in another study, on T cells expressing NK-cell markers. That study reports: Sequencing of TCR beta repertoires drew on sorted CD3+CD56+NKG2C+, CD3+CD56+NKG2C- and CD3+CD56-NKG2C+ T cells. In about six donors, dominant NKG2C+ clonotypes were roughly 1.0-7.5% of CD8+ T cells.

Sequenced sample: CD8+ T cells sorted from blood. This rearrangement joins TRBV12-3 or TRBV12-4 to TRBJ1-3; tentatively, D is TRBD1 (5 bases). This clonotype was obtained from a woman between 18 and 30 years old in good health. CDR3 coding DNA: TGTGCCAGCAGTTTTATCGACAGCACTGGAAACACCATATATTTT. It yields the protein CASSFIDSTGNTIYF.